This TCR beta chain was found in a study of blood T cell repertoires in COVID-19. About the research overall: Samples of COVID-19 (acute and convalescent) were obtained from the United States, Italy and Spain. In each case, the material was cDNA or gDNA derived from T cells, B-cell-depleted T cells, or PBMCs.

Germline V gives CDR1 LNHDA, CDR2 SQIVND (reference sequence). The CDR3 length is 15 residues. Trimming removed 3 bases at V and 4 bases at J, with 15 bases between. Authors' data handling: Cell counts per sample came from amplifying reference gene primers. This table comes from immunoSEQ multiplex PCR, and its TCRdb copy is limited to in-frame clones, with some not included. V and J calls plus clone size are reproduced from that table; the DNA served to infer D and trimming. The repertoire consists of fewer than 250,000 clones, with approximately 89% occurring once and the leading ten covering under 4.5%. All exposed participants met a person with COVID-19 within 2 weeks before entering the study.

The TCR sequence derives from a woman aged 25 to 39 who had been exposed to COVID-19. The chain links TRBV19 to TRBJ1-2; tentatively, D is TRBD1 (6 bases). Sequenced material: PBMCs or T cells enriched from blood (not recorded which). The CDR3 coding sequence is TGTGCCAGTAGTATGAAGACAGGTCCCCTCTATGGCTACACCTTC. It encodes CASSMKTGPLYGYTF.